The source of this T cell receptor (beta chain) is a study of blood T cell repertoires in COVID-19 (TCRdb year 2020). Regarding the study in general: Samples from collaborators originated in the United States, Italy and Spain and spanned both the acute and convalescent phases of COVID-19. Nearly every sample came with metadata listing a de-identified subject ID, COVID-19 status, age in years and sex. The samples were drawn from two sources: the first 160 participants of the ongoing ImmuneRACE study, and 1,000 to 1,500 subjects contributed by 6 global collaborators. Where HLA class I and class II types were available, the types were taken from metadata supplied by the sample provider, not from assay-based typing. A freely available public database, intended as a resource for researchers studying the immune response to SARS-CoV-2, is where the repertoires were released. The dataset comprised deeply sampled blood TCRbeta repertoires from subjects exposed to, actively infected with, or recovered from COVID-19. The prospective study material was composed of cDNA or gDNA derived from T cells, B-cell-depleted T cells, or PBMCs. General findings and caveats noted by the study authors: How much clinical and demographic metadata was included differed by source and by participant, and the metadata was provided uncurated.

As to this clone: Its specific antigen is unknown. No base quality values were provided; no much bigger clone lies one nucleotide off.

From its cysteine to its phenylalanine, the CDR3 spans 15 amino acids. Only CDR3 DNA is held: 45 bases, read in frame from base 1. The germline V gene (reference sequence) sets CDR1 to LGHDT and CDR2 to YNNKEL. V is cut by 1 base and J by 0 bases, and the space between the germline ends is 7 bases. TCRbeta CDR3 regions were amplified from genomic DNA by means of the immunoSEQ Assay, a bias-controlled multiplex PCR. The study's own analysis went as follows. The number of nucleated cells in each sample was estimated from the amplification of reference gene primers within the assay. To quantify the absolute abundance of each unique TCRbeta CDR3 rearrangement, sequence reads were collapsed and filtered. Productive Simpson clonality was computed per sample as the square root of Simpson's diversity index over productive rearrangements. Entries here come from immuneACCESS through TCRdb and include only in-frame sequences with V and J called. Some clones fail to appear in such tables; in the studies checked, an unresolved V gene covers under half of the shortfall, and the cause of the remainder is unknown. That table is the source of V, J and clone size, and D and trimming were worked out from the DNA. The sample yields around 170,000 clones; more than 90% were counted once. The ten largest clones capture approximately 0.5% of the sample.

Collaborating institutions collected whole blood in K2EDTA tubes following their own protocols. Collaborator samples were shipped for TCRbeta analysis as frozen whole blood, isolated PBMCs, or DNA extracted from either sample type. The chain is assembled from TRBV3-1 (or the pseudogene TRBV3-2) and TRBJ1-5, with TRBD1 perhaps the D gene, on 6 matching bases. The sample comprised peripheral blood. The TCR sequence derives from a man aged 50 to 60 with acute or convalescent COVID-19. The nucleotide sequence is TGTGCCAGCAGCCAAGCAGGGGATAGCAATCAGCCCCAGCATTTT. This yields the protein CASSQAGDSNQPQHF.